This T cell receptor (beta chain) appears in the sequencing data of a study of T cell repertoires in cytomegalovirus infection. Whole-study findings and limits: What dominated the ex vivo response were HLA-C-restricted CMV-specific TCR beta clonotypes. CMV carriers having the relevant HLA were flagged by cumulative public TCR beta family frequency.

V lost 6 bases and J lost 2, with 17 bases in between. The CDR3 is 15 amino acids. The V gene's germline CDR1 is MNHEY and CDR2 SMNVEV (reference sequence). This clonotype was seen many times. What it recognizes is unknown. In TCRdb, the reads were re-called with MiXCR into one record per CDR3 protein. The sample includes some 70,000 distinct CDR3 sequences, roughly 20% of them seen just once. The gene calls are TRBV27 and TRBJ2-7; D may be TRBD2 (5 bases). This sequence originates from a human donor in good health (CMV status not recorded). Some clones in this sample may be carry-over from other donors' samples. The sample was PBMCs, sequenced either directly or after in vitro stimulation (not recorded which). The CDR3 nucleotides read TGTGCCAGCAGCCATCCTACCAGAGGGACCTACGAGCAGTACTTC. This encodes CASSHPTRGTYEQYF.